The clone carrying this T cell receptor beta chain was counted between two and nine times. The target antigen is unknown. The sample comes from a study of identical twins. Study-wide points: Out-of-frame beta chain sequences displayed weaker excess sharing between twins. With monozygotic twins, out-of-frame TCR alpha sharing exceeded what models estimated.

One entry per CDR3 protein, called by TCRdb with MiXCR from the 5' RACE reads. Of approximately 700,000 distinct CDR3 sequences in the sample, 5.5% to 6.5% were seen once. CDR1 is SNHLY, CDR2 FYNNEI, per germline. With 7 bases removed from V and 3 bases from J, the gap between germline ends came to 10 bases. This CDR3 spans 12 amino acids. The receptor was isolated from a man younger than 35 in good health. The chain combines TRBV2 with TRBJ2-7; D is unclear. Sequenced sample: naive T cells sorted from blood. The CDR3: CASKLDGYEQYV. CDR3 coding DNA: TGTGCCAGCAAGCTGGACGGCTACGAGCAGTACGTC.